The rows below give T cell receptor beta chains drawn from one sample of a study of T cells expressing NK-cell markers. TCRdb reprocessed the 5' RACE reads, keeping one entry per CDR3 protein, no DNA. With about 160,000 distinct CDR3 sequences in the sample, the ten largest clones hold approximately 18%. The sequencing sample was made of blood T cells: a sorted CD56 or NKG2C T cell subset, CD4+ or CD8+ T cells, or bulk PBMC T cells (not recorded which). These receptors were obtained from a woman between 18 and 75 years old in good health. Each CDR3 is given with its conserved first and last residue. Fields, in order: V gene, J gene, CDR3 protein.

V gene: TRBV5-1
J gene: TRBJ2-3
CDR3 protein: CASSSSGGGDTQYF

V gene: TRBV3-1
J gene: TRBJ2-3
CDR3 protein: CASSPKVTDTQYF

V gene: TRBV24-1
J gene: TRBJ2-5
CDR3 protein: CATSSGTGAGTQYF

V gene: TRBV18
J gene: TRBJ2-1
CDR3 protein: CASSSDRPILLNEQFF

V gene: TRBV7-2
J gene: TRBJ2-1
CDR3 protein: CASSSLAGGSSYNEQFF

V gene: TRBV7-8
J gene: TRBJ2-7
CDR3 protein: CASSRDRHSYEQYF

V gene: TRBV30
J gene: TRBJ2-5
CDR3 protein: CAWSVLGDGETQYF

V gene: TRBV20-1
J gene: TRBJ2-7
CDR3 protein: CSARDFLAGVGEQYF

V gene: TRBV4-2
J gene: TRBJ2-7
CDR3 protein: CASSQGGGGYEQYF

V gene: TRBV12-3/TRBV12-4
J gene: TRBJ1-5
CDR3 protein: CASSPQGSGSQPQHF

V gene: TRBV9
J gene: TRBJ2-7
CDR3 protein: CASSVEVTASTYEQYF

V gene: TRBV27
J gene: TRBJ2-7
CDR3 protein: CASSLLAGGSYEQYF

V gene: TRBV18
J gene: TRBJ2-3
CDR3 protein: CASSPIRTADTQYF

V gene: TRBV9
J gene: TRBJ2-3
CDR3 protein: CASSVGLADTDTQYF

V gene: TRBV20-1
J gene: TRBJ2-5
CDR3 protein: CSVSGGTQETQYF

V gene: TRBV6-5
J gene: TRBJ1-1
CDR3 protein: CASSYTRRAEMNTEAFF

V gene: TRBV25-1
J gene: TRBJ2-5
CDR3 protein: CASSAHEWGRETQYF

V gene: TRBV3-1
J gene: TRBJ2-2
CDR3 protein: CASTRDSPTGELFF

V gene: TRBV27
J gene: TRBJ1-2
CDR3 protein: CASSPPGQGGNGYTF

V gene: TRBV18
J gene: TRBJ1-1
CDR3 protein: CASSPREGTYTEAFF

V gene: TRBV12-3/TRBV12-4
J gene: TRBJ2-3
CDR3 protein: CASSPLLGTADTQYF

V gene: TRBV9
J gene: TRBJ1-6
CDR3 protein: CASSVGQHSPLHF